This passage covers 24 T cell receptor beta chains from one sample sequenced in a study of shared clonotypes between healthy human individuals. Repertoires were generated with immunoSEQ multiplex PCR, while TCRdb's copy carries only in-frame clones and drops some. The repertoire holds 1,400,000 or so clones, 98% to 99% seen once, with about 0.34% in the top ten. The sequenced sample consisted of naive CD4+ T cells sorted from blood. Subset: CD45RA+ positively selected. The receptors shown here come from a man aged 25-45 years in good health.

On this clone: Different DNA sequences within this sample yield the same CDR3. This sequence joins TRBV18 and TRBJ2-5; D call uncertain. CDR1 KGHSH and CDR2 LQKENI come from the germline V gene. Trimming pared 3 bases from V and 5 bases from J, leaving 7 bases between. This CDR3 contains 12 residues. In DNA, the CDR3 is TGTGCCAGCTCACCTCGTCGTGAGACCCAGTACTTC. Translated, it gives CASSPRRETQYF.

This clone was seen just once. The chain combines TRBV5-5 with TRBJ2-2; D not resolved. The V gene's germline CDR1 is SGHKS and CDR2 YYEKEE (reference sequence). The CDR3 runs to 14 residues. The V gene lost 0 bases and the J gene lost 2 bases, with 5 bases spanning the gap. DNA for the CDR3: TGTGCCAGCAGCTTGGACAGCAACACCGGGGAGCTGTTTTTT. Translated, it gives CASSLDSNTGELFF.

The CDR3 sequence: CASSLQGWNEQFF. The CDR3 DNA reads as TGTGCCAGTAGTCTACAGGGTTGGAATGAGCAGTTCTTC. J is TRBJ2-1 and V is TRBV19; TRBD1 is a possible D gene (6 bases). The ends were cut back, 5 bases at V and 7 bases at J, with 12 bases in the middle. The germline CDR1 and CDR2 sequences are LNHDA and SQIVND (reference sequence). The length of the CDR3 is 13 residues.

This chain connects TRBV28 to TRBJ2-5, with TRBD2 matching 7 bases. The trim removed 5 bases at V and 4 bases at J, leaving 7 bases unmatched. This CDR3 is built from 14 residues. Germline-derived CDR1 and CDR2 are MDHEN and SYDVKM. In DNA, the CDR3 is TGTGCCAGCAGTGCATCAGCGGGGAGAGAGACCCAGTACTTC. Translated, it gives CASSASAGRETQYF.

As regards this clone: The same CDR3 arises from other DNA sequences in this sample as well. This rearrangement joins TRBV9 to TRBJ2-5; D not certain. Germline CDR1 SGDLS, CDR2 YYNGEE. The V and J ends lost 0 bases and 5 bases respectively, with 5 bases between them. The CDR3 is 12 residues long. The CDR3 DNA follows: TGTGCCAGCAGCGTAGCAGGCGAGACCCAGTACTTC. It codes for CASSVAGETQYF. Full variable domain (missing parts from reference TRBV9 and TRBJ2-5): DSGVTQTPKHLITATGQRVTLRCSPRSGDLSVYWYQQSLDQGLQFLIQYYNGEERAKGNILERFSAQQFPDLHSELNLSSLELGDSALYFCASSVAGETQYFGPGTRLLVL.

J is TRBJ1-1 and V is TRBV28; no clear D. V lost 3 bases, J lost 6 bases, and 11 bases lay in between. In germline, CDR1 is MDHEN, CDR2 SYDVKM. The CDR3 is made up of 13 amino acids. For the CDR3, the DNA is TGTGCCAGCAGTTTGGCCGGGGTGGCTGAAGCTTTCTTT. This sequence encodes CASSLAGVAEAFF.

The chain recombines TRBV5-1 with TRBJ2-5; no clear D gene. CDR1 and CDR2 (germline): SGHRS, YFSETQ. V dropped 4 bases and J dropped 5 bases, with 12 bases sitting between them. The length of the CDR3 is 13 residues. CDR3 sequence: CASSRTRPETQYF. In nucleotides, the CDR3 is TGCGCCAGCAGCCGCACAAGACCTGAGACCCAGTACTTC.

CDR3 sequence (DNA): TGTGCCAGCTCACCAGTAGGCAAAGAGACCCAGTACTTC. The encoded protein is CASSPVGKETQYF. V usage is TRBV18 and J usage is TRBJ2-5; D remains ambiguous. Germline loops: CDR1 KGHSH, CDR2 LQKENI. Deletions cut 2 bases from V and 3 bases from J, with 7 bases between. The CDR3 runs to 13 residues.

The chain recombines TRBV2 with TRBJ1-2, with 7 bases fitting TRBD1. V shed 6 bases and J 8 bases; nucleotides not matched to a gene: 12. The CDR3 covers 14 residues. Germline CDR1 SNHLY, CDR2 FYNNEI. The CDR3 coding sequence is TGTGCCAGCAGGGAGACTGGACAAGGGGGCGGCTACACCTTC. It translates to CASRETGQGGGYTF.

The chain uses TRBV19 and TRBJ1-2; tentatively, D is TRBD1 (5 bases). Per germline, CDR1 LNHDA and CDR2 SQIVND (reference sequence). The CDR3 has 13 residues. Trimming shortened V by 7 bases and J by 6 bases, and 15 bases separated the two germline ends. The CDR3 nucleotides read TGTGCCAGTAAAATCACGCGGGGCGATGGCTACACCTTC. Protein: CASKITRGDGYTF.

This clone was picked up one time. The V and J genes are TRBV2 and TRBJ2-3; TRBD2 matches at 12 bases. Germline CDR1 is SNHLY and CDR2 is FYNNEI. The CDR3 sequence is 14 residues long. This chain's CDR3 is CAYERTSGVDTQYF. The CDR3 nucleotides read TGTGCTTACGAAAGGACTAGCGGGGTAGATACGCAGTATTTT.

CDR3 residues: CASTSVSSYNEQFF. The CDR3 DNA follows: TGTGCCAGCACTAGCGTGAGCTCCTACAATGAGCAGTTCTTC. The chain links TRBV2 to TRBJ2-1; D perhaps matches TRBD2 (6 bases). V was pared by 7 bases and J by 0 bases, with 10 bases between. This CDR3 has 14 residues. The V gene's germline CDR1 is SNHLY and CDR2 FYNNEI.

J is TRBJ2-3 and V is TRBV29-1, with TRBD2 identical over 13 bases. V shed 1 base and J 1 base; nucleotides not matched to a gene: 14. CDR1 is SQVTM, CDR2 ANQGSEA, per germline. This CDR3 is built from 20 residues. The CDR3, as DNA: TGCAGCGTTGAAGCCTCCCTCACTAGCGGGAGGGAGGGGGGCACAGATACGCAGTATTTT. Its translation is CSVEASLTSGREGGTDTQYF.

The chain links TRBV6-1 to TRBJ1-1; 10 bases fit TRBD1. V shed 7 bases and J 6 bases; nucleotides not matched to a gene: 5. The germline CDR1 and CDR2 sequences are MNHNS and SASEGT. The CDR3 loop spans 13 amino acids. Written as DNA, the CDR3 is TGTGCCAGCATAACCGGGACAGGGGCTGAAGCTTTCTTT. Encoded protein: CASITGTGAEAFF.

V usage is TRBV5-1 and J usage is TRBJ2-2; 12 nucleotides agree with TRBD2. This CDR3 has 17 residues. The J segment lost 5 bases and the V segment lost 3 bases, leaving 8 bases of the junction unmatched. Germline CDR1 reads SGHRS; CDR2 reads YFSETQ. This chain's CDR3 is CASSSSLAGGETGELFF. In DNA form, the CDR3 reads TGCGCCAGCAGCTCGTCACTAGCGGGAGGAGAGACCGGGGAGCTGTTTTTT.

This clone has only one observation. The chain uses TRBV29-1 and TRBJ2-1; 8 nucleotides align to TRBD1. V dropped 4 bases and J dropped 6; count of bases not matched to a gene: 11. CDR1 is SQVTM and CDR2 is ANQGSEA in the germline V gene. The CDR3 has 15 residues. CDR3 protein: CSVARTGSGLNEQFF. The CDR3 bases are TGCAGCGTTGCTCGGACAGGGTCAGGCCTCAATGAGCAGTTCTTC.

The J gene is TRBJ2-1, the V gene TRBV11-3, with D unresolved. CDR1 and CDR2 from the germline V gene are SGHNT and YENEEA. CDR3 length: 12 amino acids. With 1 base removed from V and 10 bases from J, the gap between germline ends came to 8 bases. Here the CDR3 DNA reads TGTGCCAGCAGCTTAGGTGACCGAGAGCAGTTCTTC. This sequence encodes CASSLGDREQFF.

The chain carries TRBV11-1 and TRBJ2-1; a possible D gene is TRBD2 (5 bases). This CDR3 contains 15 residues. The germline V gene has CDR1 SGHAT and CDR2 FQDESV (reference sequence). Trimming took off 6 bases at V and 6 bases at J, with 18 bases between the two ends. The CDR3 region is CASRPSSAGGNEQFF. CDR3 coding DNA: TGTGCCAGCAGGCCAAGTAGTGCGGGCGGCAATGAGCAGTTCTTC.

This rearrangement joins TRBV7-2 to TRBJ2-3, with D uncertain. Trimming took 4 bases from V and 5 from J, leaving 13 bases between them. Germline V lookup: CDR1 SGHTA, CDR2 FQGNSA. The CDR3 sequence is 14 residues long. The CDR3 DNA is TGTGCCAGCAGCTCCGGTTGGAAAGTAGATACGCAGTATTTT. This translates into CASSSGWKVDTQYF.

The chain recombines TRBV18 with TRBJ2-7; TRBD1 aligns across 8 bases. V lost 3 bases to trimming and J lost 13 bases; unmatched junction nucleotides: 11. The CDR3 spans 13 residues. Germline V CDR1 and CDR2: KGHSH, LQKENI. CDR3 nucleotides: TGTGCCAGCTCACCCAGCTCTCGACAGGGGCAATACTTC. This gives the protein CASSPSSRQGQYF.

This clone was recorded only once. The CDR3: CASSVLQGKNEKLFF. In DNA form, the CDR3 reads TGTGCCAGCTCGGTACTACAGGGGAAAAATGAAAAACTGTTTTTT. The chain links TRBV18 to TRBJ1-4, with 7 nucleotides matching TRBD1. J was trimmed by 5 bases and V by 6 bases; bases with no gene match: 9. CDR3 length equals 15 residues. CDR1 and CDR2 (germline): KGHSH, LQKENI.

The chain uses TRBV5-1 and TRBJ1-1; D may be TRBD1 (6 bases). In germline, CDR1 is SGHRS, CDR2 YFSETQ. The CDR3 sequence is 18 residues long. The ends were cut back, 0 bases at V and 2 bases at J, with 20 bases in the middle. The CDR3 DNA is TGCGCCAGCAGCTTGGTGCCCCCGGGGGGCGGATTCAACACTGAAGCTTTCTTT. This encodes CASSLVPPGGGFNTEAFF. The full variable domain, in which reference TRBV5-1 and TRBJ1-1 provide the parts outside the CDR3, is KAGVTQTPRYLIKTRGQQVTLSCSPISGHRSVSWYQQTPGQGLQFLFEYFSETQRNKGNFPGRFSGRQFSNSRSEMNVSTLELGDSALYLCASSLVPPGGGFNTEAFFGQGTRLTVV.

This chain connects TRBV7-2 to TRBJ2-1; 10 bases match TRBD2. CDR1 and CDR2 (germline): SGHTA, FQGNSA. The CDR3 has 15 amino acids. V was clipped by 5 bases and J by 1 base; unmatched bases: 2. CDR3: CASSTSGASYNEQFF. DNA for the CDR3: TGTGCCAGCAGCACTAGCGGGGCTTCCTACAATGAGCAGTTCTTC.

This clone was counted between two and nine times. Other DNA sequences in the same sample also yield this CDR3. This chain uses TRBV18 with TRBJ1-5; D remains ambiguous. Trimming took off 0 bases at V and 4 bases at J, with 4 bases between the two ends. Per the germline V gene, CDR1 is KGHSH and CDR2 is LQKENI. The CDR3 sequence is 13 residues long. CDR3 coding DNA: TGTGCCAGCTCACCACCCGGGAATCAGCCCCAGCATTTT. The encoded protein is CASSPPGNQPQHF.